A selection of T cell receptor beta chains follows, all from one sample in a study of HIV-infected patients and healthy controls. MiXCR, run by TCRdb on the 5' RACE reads, gives a single entry per CDR3 protein. This table has 10,000 to 15,000 distinct CDR3 sequences, roughly 10% appearing once. Sequencing input: blood. These receptors all come from an adult in good health. Both conserved end residues are part of each CDR3. D genes are given only for firm matches. Expanded clones are given a class, and other clones once, few, many or no size at all.

V: TRBV6-2/TRBV6-3; D: TRBD1; size: many; J: TRBJ2-7; CDR3: CASRLRQGTGEQYF; DNA: TGTGCCAGCAGACTTCGACAGGGGACGGGCGAGCAGTACTTC
V: TRBV7-9; D: TRBD1; size: many; J: TRBJ1-2; CDR3: CASSRPDRALYGYTF; DNA: TGTGCCAGCAGCCGACCTGACAGGGCCCTCTATGGCTACACCTTC
V: TRBV5-4; D: -; size: many; J: TRBJ2-1; CDR3: CASSPIAISYNEQFF; DNA: TGTGCCAGCAGTCCTATAGCGATCTCCTACAATGAGCAGTTCTTC
V: TRBV7-2; D: -; size: medium-sized; J: TRBJ1-2; CDR3: CASSLDRSYGYTF; DNA: TGTGCCAGCAGCTTAGACAGGTCCTATGGCTACACCTTC
V: TRBV3-1; D: TRBD2; size: many; J: TRBJ2-2; CDR3: CAAGAGTSGRSGELFF; DNA: TGTGCAGCAGGGGCAGGGACTAGCGGGAGGTCCGGGGAGCTGTTTTTT
V: TRBV20-1; D: -; size: -; J: TRBJ2-1; CDR3: CSARVGGSRPRDEQFF; DNA: TGCAGTGCTAGGGTGGGCGGATCCCGGCCGAGGGATGAGCAGTTCTTC
V: TRBV28; D: TRBD1; size: many; J: TRBJ2-7; CDR3: CASSITGVGEQYF; DNA: TGTGCCAGCAGTATTACAGGGGTGGGCGAGCAGTACTTC
V: TRBV6-6; D: TRBD2; size: -; J: TRBJ2-2; CDR3: CASSDGRRTGELFF; DNA: TGTGCCAGCAGTGACGGGAGGAGGACCGGGGAGCTGTTTTTT
V: TRBV4-1; D: -; size: medium-sized; J: TRBJ1-3; CDR3: CASSQEGVAGFRNTIYF; DNA: TGCGCCAGCAGCCAAGAGGGGGTCGCCGGATTTAGGAACACCATATATTTT
V: TRBV12-5; D: -; size: medium-sized; J: TRBJ2-1; CDR3: CASRKGTEYNEQFF; DNA: TGTGCTAGCCGAAAGGGGACCGAGTACAATGAGCAGTTCTTC
V: TRBV5-1; D: TRBD1; size: medium-sized; J: TRBJ2-7; CDR3: CASSAGPGQGTEQYF; DNA: TGCGCCAGCAGCGCTGGCCCGGGACAGGGGACCGAGCAGTACTTC
V: TRBV10-3; D: TRBD2; size: medium-sized; J: TRBJ2-7; CDR3: CAIRDSGDPYEQYF; DNA: TGTGCCATCAGGGATAGCGGGGACCCCTACGAGCAGTACTTC
V: TRBV12-3/TRBV12-4; D: TRBD1; size: medium-sized; J: TRBJ1-2; CDR3: CASSYHGTGYGYTF; DNA: TGTGCCAGCAGTTACCATGGGACAGGCTATGGCTACACCTTC
V: TRBV6-6; D: -; size: medium-sized; J: TRBJ1-5; CDR3: CASSYGGNQPQHF; DNA: TGTGCCAGCAGTTACGGTGGCAATCAGCCCCAGCATTTT
V: TRBV7-9; D: -; size: medium-sized; J: TRBJ1-1; CDR3: CASSFWENTEAFF; DNA: TGTGCCAGCAGCTTTTGGGAGAACACTGAAGCTTTCTTT
V: TRBV6-1; D: -; size: few; J: TRBJ2-5; CDR3: CATTGTQMGILETQYF; DNA: TGTGCCACAACCGGGACACAAATGGGCATTCTAGAGACCCAGTACTTC
V: TRBV12-3/TRBV12-4; D: -; size: many; J: TRBJ2-5; CDR3: CASSTGLLPAQYF; DNA: TGTGCCAGCAGCACCGGACTACTTCCCGCCCAGTACTTC
V: TRBV18; D: TRBD1; size: once; J: TRBJ2-7; CDR3: CASSPPSGGADYEQYF; DNA: TGTGCCAGCTCACCACCGTCAGGGGGCGCCGACTACGAGCAGTACTTC
V: TRBV28; D: -; size: few; J: TRBJ1-5; CDR3: CASSGRLSNQPQHF; DNA: TGTGCCAGCAGTGGTCGGTTGAGCAATCAGCCCCAGCATTTT
V: TRBV29-1; D: -; size: medium-sized; J: TRBJ1-1; CDR3: CSVGVNTEAFF; DNA: TGCAGCGTTGGAGTGAACACTGAAGCTTTCTTT
V: TRBV20-1; D: -; size: -; J: TRBJ2-3; CDR3: CSAPTARGSDTQYF; DNA: TGCAGTGCTCCAACGGCCCGGGGCTCAGATACGCAGTATTTT
V: TRBV20-1; D: -; size: -; J: TRBJ1-2; CDR3: CSVPEGASNYGYTF; DNA: TGCAGTGTCCCCGAAGGGGCCTCTAACTATGGCTACACCTTC